These 28 T cell receptor beta chains share one sample of origin, sequenced in a study of blood T cell repertoires in COVID-19. Data came from immunoSEQ multiplex PCR; TCRdb stores just in-frame clones and leaves some out. The sample contains just under 35,000 clones, 90% of which appear only once. The source material was peripheral blood. All receptors derive from a man between 60 and 70 years old with active or convalescent COVID-19.

The rearrangement links TRBV7-2 to TRBJ1-5; the D is unclear. V gave up 7 bases and J gave up 0 bases, with 16 bases separating them. The CDR3 extends over 16 amino acids. CDR1 and CDR2 from the germline V gene are SGHTA and FQGNSA. Written as DNA, the CDR3 is TGTGCCAGCACCAACCGAGCAGGCTATAGCAATCAGCCCCAGCATTTT. Its translation: CASTNRAGYSNQPQHF.

This chain connects TRBV29-1 to TRBJ1-5; 8 bases fit TRBD1. CDR3 length equals 12 residues. Trimming cost V 5 bases and J 10 bases; bases outside gene matches: 7. CDR1 and CDR2 from the germline V gene are SQVTM and ANQGSEA. Here the CDR3 reads CSVKTGEDPQHF. CDR3 coding DNA: TGCAGCGTTAAGACAGGGGAGGATCCCCAGCATTTT.

The chain recombines TRBV10-3 with TRBJ2-7; TRBD2 aligns across 13 bases. CDR3 length: 24 amino acids. CDR1 and CDR2 (germline): ENHRY, SYGVKD. The ends lost 6 bases at V and 0 bases at J; junction bases unmatched: 29. This chain's CDR3 is CAIRVPGQGRMAGTSGNSSYEQYF. The CDR3 DNA reads TGTGCCATCAGAGTCCCGGGACAGGGTCGAATGGCCGGGACTAGCGGGAATAGCTCCTACGAGCAGTACTTC.

The chain carries TRBV5-1 and TRBJ2-1; TRBD1 might be the D (7 bases). This CDR3 is built from 15 residues. CDR1 is SGHRS and CDR2 is YFSETQ in the germline V gene. Deletions cut 0 bases from V and 5 bases from J, with 12 bases between. The CDR3 DNA reads as TGCGCCAGCAGCTTGGGAGGGGGGACAGACAATGAGCAGTTCTTC. It translates to CASSLGGGTDNEQFF.

Worth noting for this clone: At one end, the junction sequence differs from germline, possibly due to a read error. The J gene is TRBJ2-2, the V gene TRBV7-7; the match to TRBD2 covers 9 bases. This CDR3 contains 16 residues. Germline lookup yields CDR1 SSHAT and CDR2 FNYEAQ (reference sequence). CDR3 in DNA: TGTGCTAGCAGCTTAAAAGCGGGGGGTAACACCGGGGAGCTGTTTTTT. Translation gives CASSLKAGGNTGELFF. Full variable domain (missing parts from reference TRBV7-7 and TRBJ2-2): GAGVSQSPRYKVTKRGQDVTLRCDPISSHATLYWYQQALGQGPEFLTYFNYEAQPDKSGLPSDRFSAERPEGSISTLTIQRTEQRDSAMYRCASSLKAGGNTGELFFGEGSRLTVL.

This chain links TRBV2 with TRBJ2-1; TRBD2 might be the D (5 bases). CDR1 SNHLY and CDR2 FYNNEI come from the germline V gene. CDR3 size: 14 residues. V gave up 7 bases and J gave up 5 bases, with 15 bases separating them. The CDR3 DNA reads as TGTGCCAGCAACCCAACCACTAGTGACAATGAGCAGTTCTTC. Translation gives CASNPTTSDNEQFF.

The chain is built from TRBV9 and TRBJ2-5, with 10 bases that match TRBD2. Germline loops: CDR1 SGDLS, CDR2 YYNGEE. The CDR3 loop spans 17 amino acids. V dropped 4 bases and J dropped 1; count of bases not matched to a gene: 10. CDR3 loop: CASSPGASGGPQETQYF. The CDR3 DNA is TGTGCCAGCAGCCCAGGGGCTAGCGGGGGCCCCCAAGAGACCCAGTACTTC.

This chain links TRBV10-3 with TRBJ2-7, with 11 bases aligning to TRBD1. The CDR3 extends over 15 amino acids. V lost 4 bases to trimming and J lost 2 bases; unmatched junction nucleotides: 4. Germline assignment: CDR1 ENHRY and CDR2 SYGVKD. The chain's CDR3 is CAISGPGQGAYEQYF. CDR3 in DNA: TGTGCCATCAGTGGGCCGGGACAGGGGGCCTACGAGCAGTACTTC.

This chain uses TRBV6-5 with TRBJ1-6; TRBD1 aligns across 11 bases. The CDR3 spans 15 residues. V lost 6 bases to trimming and J lost 8 bases; unmatched junction nucleotides: 6. In germline, CDR1 is MNHEY, CDR2 SVGAGI. In DNA, the CDR3 is TGTGCCAGCAGGCAACCGGGACAGGGGGATTCACCCCTCCACTTT. This encodes CASRQPGQGDSPLHF.

The chain couples TRBV28 to TRBJ1-2, with 8 bases matching TRBD1. V gave up 6 bases and J gave up 5 bases; unmatched junction bases: 11. Germline loops: CDR1 MDHEN, CDR2 SYDVKM. The CDR3 length is 15 residues. The CDR3 DNA reads TGTGCCAGCAGCATTCCCGGGACAGGTTTTTATGGCTACACCTTC. It is translated as CASSIPGTGFYGYTF.

The chain employs TRBV27 and TRBJ1-1; no clear D gene. Deletions cut 5 bases from V and 3 bases from J, with 13 bases between. There are 14 residues in the CDR3. The germline V gene encodes CDR1 MNHEY and CDR2 SMNVEV (reference sequence). The CDR3 loop is CASSPLPRDTEAFF. CDR3 sequence (DNA): TGTGCCAGCAGTCCTTTACCTCGGGACACTGAAGCTTTCTTT.

This chain joins TRBV13 and TRBJ1-1, with 9 bases identical to TRBD1. Germline V gene sequence: CDR1 PRHDT, CDR2 FYEKMQ (reference sequence). CDR3 length equals 17 residues. With V trimmed by 4 bases and J by 4 bases, 13 bases remained unmatched. The CDR3 DNA is TGTGCCAGCAGCTCACCAACCGCCACAGGGGGCGGCACTGAAGCTTTCTTT. It codes for CASSSPTATGGGTEAFF. The variable domain in full, with the rest retrieved from reference TRBV13 and TRBJ1-1, is AAGVIQSPRHLIKEKRETATLKCYPIPRHDTVYWYQQGPGQDPQFLISFYEKMQSDKGSIPDRFSAQQFSDYHSELNMSSLELGDSALYFCASSSPTATGGGTEAFFGQGTRLTVV.

The rearrangement joins TRBV11-2 to TRBJ1-2; TRBD1 might be the D (5 bases). The CDR3 is made up of 18 amino acids. Trimming removed 0 bases from V and 1 base from J, with 18 bases in between. Germline V gives CDR1 SGHAT, CDR2 FQNNGV. The CDR3, as DNA: TGTGCCAGCAGCTTAGATGGGGCGAGGCTGCCGGGTAACTATGGCTACACCTTC. It specifies CASSLDGARLPGNYGYTF. Drawing the rest from reference TRBV11-2 and TRBJ1-2, the complete variable domain is EAGVAQSPRYKIIEKRQSVAFWCNPISGHATLYWYQQILGQGPKLLIQFQNNGVVDDSQLPKDRFSAERLKGVDSTLKIQPAKLEDSAVYLCASSLDGARLPGNYGYTFGSGTRLTVV.

V and J are TRBV9 and TRBJ2-1, with a weak D call TRBD2 (6 bases). The V gene's germline CDR1 is SGDLS and CDR2 YYNGEE. Trimming stripped 0 bases from V and 1 base from J, with 11 bases between. The CDR3 consists of 16 residues. The CDR3 DNA reads as TGTGCCAGCAGCGTAGCCGGTGGAGGGTCCTACAATGAGCAGTTCTTC. This gives the protein CASSVAGGGSYNEQFF.

This chain joins TRBV15 and TRBJ1-3; 7 bases align to TRBD1. V gave up 3 bases and J gave up 2 bases; unmatched junction bases: 4. Germline lookup yields CDR1 LNHNV and CDR2 YYDKDF (reference sequence). The CDR3 runs 15 residues. CDR3 coding DNA: TGTGCCACCAGCAGTAGACAGGGCCCTGGAAACACCATATATTTT. Translated: CATSSRQGPGNTIYF. Full variable domain (outside the CDR3, taken from reference TRBV15 and TRBJ1-3): DAMVIQNPRYQVTQFGKPVTLSCSQTLNHNVMYWYQQKSSQAPKLLFHYYDKDFNNEADTPDNFQSRRPNTSFCFLDIRSPGLGDTAMYLCATSSRQGPGNTIYFGEGSWLTVV.

The chain recombines TRBV28 with TRBJ1-5, with 7 bases aligning to TRBD1. The CDR3 is made up of 13 amino acids. With V trimmed by 6 bases and J by 4 bases, 3 bases remained unmatched. Germline loops: CDR1 MDHEN, CDR2 SYDVKM. The CDR3 spells CASSRQGNQPQHF. DNA of the CDR3: TGTGCCAGCAGCCGACAGGGTAATCAGCCCCAGCATTTT.

The genes are TRBV19 and TRBJ2-1; D might be TRBD2 (6 bases). From germline, CDR1 is LNHDA and CDR2 SQIVND (reference sequence). V was pared by 3 bases and J by 7 bases, with 16 bases between. The CDR3 has 15 amino acids. Here the CDR3 reads CASSIGLGGRNEQFF. DNA for the CDR3: TGTGCCAGTAGTATCGGGCTAGGAGGGAGGAATGAGCAGTTCTTC.

The chain carries TRBV5-1 and TRBJ1-1; 8 bases fit TRBD1. Trimming took 5 bases from V and 5 from J; bases not matched to a gene: 5. The germline CDR1 and CDR2 sequences are SGHRS and YFSETQ. This CDR3 is built from 13 residues. CDR3 region: CASRTGDDTEAFF. CDR3 coding DNA: TGCGCCAGCAGGACAGGGGATGATACTGAAGCTTTCTTT.

The chain has TRBV7-8 and TRBJ1-2, with a weak D call TRBD1 (5 bases). Trimming cost V 3 bases and J 0 bases, with 11 bases left between them. CDR3 length: 15 amino acids. The germline V gene encodes CDR1 SGHVS and CDR2 FQNEAQ. The CDR3 reads CASSFSRGTNYGYTF. The CDR3 coding sequence is TGTGCCAGCAGCTTTTCCCGGGGGACTAACTATGGCTACACCTTC.

The CDR3 reads CASRRQGADTEAFF. In nucleotides, the CDR3 is TGTGCCAGTAGAAGACAGGGGGCGGACACTGAAGCTTTCTTT. The rearrangement links TRBV19 to TRBJ1-1; TRBD1 agrees at 10 bases. Germline values: CDR1 LNHDA, CDR2 SQIVND (reference sequence). The CDR3 has 14 residues. Losses at the gene ends were 6 bases for V and 3 bases for J; bases not matched to a gene: 4.

This clone was found once. J is TRBJ1-4 and V is TRBV12-5; no firm D call. Per the germline V gene, CDR1 is LGHNT and CDR2 is FRNRAP. With 0 bases removed from V and 0 bases from J, the gap between germline ends came to 26 bases. This CDR3 contains 22 residues. The CDR3: CASGLVSPRPLRRAATNEKLFF. For the CDR3, the DNA is TGTGCTAGTGGTTTGGTATCGCCTCGACCTCTAAGGAGAGCCGCAACTAATGAAAAACTGTTTTTT.

Concerning this clone: At one boundary the junction diverges from the germline segment, which might be a read error. J is TRBJ2-1 and V is TRBV24-1; 10 bases map to TRBD2. This CDR3 comprises 20 residues. The germline V gene has CDR1 KGHDR and CDR2 SFDVKD. The CDR3 spells CATSDFGTDTGTSVSNEQFF. CDR3 DNA sequence: TGTGCTACCAGTGATTTCGGGACAGATACCGGGACTAGCGTCTCCAATGAGCAGTTCTTC.

V usage is TRBV7-9 and J usage is TRBJ1-2; possible D gene TRBD1, 6 bases. V was pared by 2 bases and J by 0 bases, with 13 bases between. Germline CDR1 is SEHNR and CDR2 is FQNEAQ (reference sequence). The CDR3 consists of 16 residues. Written as DNA, the CDR3 is TGTGCCAGCAGCTTAAGGGGGGGCCCAGCTAACTATGGCTACACCTTC. Translated, it gives CASSLRGGPANYGYTF.

The gene calls are TRBV10-2 and TRBJ2-7, with 8 positions matching TRBD1. The CDR3 covers 14 residues. The V gene's germline CDR1 is WSHSY and CDR2 SAAADI. Unmatched junction bases numbered 8, after V lost 7 bases and J lost 3 bases. The CDR3 is CASTKQGENYEQYF. DNA for the CDR3: TGCGCCAGCACCAAACAGGGGGAAAACTACGAGCAGTACTTC.

This clone was observed many times. V and J are TRBV3-1 (or the pseudogene TRBV3-2) and TRBJ1-6; 8 bases are a match to TRBD1. V lost 3 bases and J lost 10; bases outside the gene matches: 5. Germline values: CDR1 LGHDT, CDR2 YNNKEL (reference sequence). The CDR3 is 14 amino acids. The CDR3 nucleotides read TGTGCCAGCAGCCACTCGGACAGGGAGTCACCCCTCCACTTT. This codes for CASSHSDRESPLHF.

J is TRBJ2-7 and V is TRBV7-2, with a tentative D call TRBD1 (6 bases). The CDR3 is 14 residues long. Trimming removed 0 bases at V and 4 bases at J, with 10 bases between. Germline V gene data show CDR1 as SGHTA and CDR2 as FQGNSA. The CDR3 sequence: CASSLAQRGYEQYF. The CDR3 DNA sequence: TGTGCCAGCAGCTTAGCGCAGAGGGGGTACGAGCAGTACTTC. Variable domain in full (rest from reference TRBV7-2 and TRBJ2-7): GAGVSQSPSNKVTEKGKDVELRCDPISGHTALYWYRQSLGQGLEFLIYFQGNSAPDKSGLPSDRFSAERTGGSVSTLTIQRTQQEDSAVYLCASSLAQRGYEQYFGPGTRLTVT.

The J gene is TRBJ1-2, the V gene TRBV5-4; D is perhaps TRBD1 (6 bases). The CDR3 runs 13 residues. With 4 bases removed from V and 5 bases from J, the gap between germline ends came to 12 bases. CDR1 and CDR2 (germline): SGHNT, YYREEE (reference sequence). This CDR3 reads CASSQDSWYGYTF. CDR3 DNA: TGTGCCAGCAGCCAGGACAGCTGGTATGGCTACACCTTC.

The V call is TRBV30, the J call TRBJ1-2; maybe TRBD1 (5 bases). Germline lookup yields CDR1 GTSNPN and CDR2 SVGIG (reference sequence). This CDR3 comprises 15 residues. The V end lost 0 bases, the J end lost 4 bases, and 15 bases lay between the germline ends. The CDR3 reads CAWSVVTGGFYGYTF. CDR3 DNA: TGTGCCTGGAGTGTTGTCACAGGAGGGTTCTATGGCTACACCTTC.